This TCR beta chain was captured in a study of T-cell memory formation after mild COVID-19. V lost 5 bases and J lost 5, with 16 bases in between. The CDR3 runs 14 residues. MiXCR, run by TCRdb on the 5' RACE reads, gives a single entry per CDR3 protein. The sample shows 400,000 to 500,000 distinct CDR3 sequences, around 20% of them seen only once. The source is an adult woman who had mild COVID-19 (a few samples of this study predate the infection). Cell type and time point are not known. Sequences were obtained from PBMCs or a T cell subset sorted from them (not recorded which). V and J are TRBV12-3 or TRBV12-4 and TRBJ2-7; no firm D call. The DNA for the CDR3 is TGTGCCAGCAGTCCCCCGGATCAAGTCGACGAGCAGTACTTC. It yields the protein CASSPPDQVDEQYF.